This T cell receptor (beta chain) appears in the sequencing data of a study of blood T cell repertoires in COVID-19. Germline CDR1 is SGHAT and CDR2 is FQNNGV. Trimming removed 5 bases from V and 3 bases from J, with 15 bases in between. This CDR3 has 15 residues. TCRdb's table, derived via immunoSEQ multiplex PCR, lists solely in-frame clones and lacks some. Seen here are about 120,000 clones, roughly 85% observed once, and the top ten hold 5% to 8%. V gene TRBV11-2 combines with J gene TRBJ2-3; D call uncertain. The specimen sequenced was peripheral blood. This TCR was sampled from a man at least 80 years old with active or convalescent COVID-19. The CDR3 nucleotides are TGTGCCAGCAGCCCCGGATCGTCCGGGACAGATACGCAGTATTTT. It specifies CASSPGSSGTDTQYF.